This entry features one TCR beta chain sequence. The data were obtained in a study of blood T cell repertoires in COVID-19. Participants were aged 18 to 89 years, lived in around 22 US areas, and enrolled virtually. This CDR3 is built from 13 residues. Sequencing was performed with immunoSEQ multiplex PCR; in TCRdb, only in-frame clones are kept and a portion is missing. The profile shows 290,000 or so clones, roughly 90% of them singletons. This TCR was sampled from a woman aged 30 to 39 who had recovered from COVID-19. V is TRBV21-1 and J is TRBJ2-7; the D call in the table, TRBD2, was not verified against the DNA. TRBV21-1 is termed a pseudogene. The source material was PBMCs or T cells enriched from blood (not recorded which). CDR3 protein: CANLAGVLYEQYF. CDR3 coding DNA: TGTGCCAACTTAGCGGGGGTACTGTACGAGCAGTACTTC.